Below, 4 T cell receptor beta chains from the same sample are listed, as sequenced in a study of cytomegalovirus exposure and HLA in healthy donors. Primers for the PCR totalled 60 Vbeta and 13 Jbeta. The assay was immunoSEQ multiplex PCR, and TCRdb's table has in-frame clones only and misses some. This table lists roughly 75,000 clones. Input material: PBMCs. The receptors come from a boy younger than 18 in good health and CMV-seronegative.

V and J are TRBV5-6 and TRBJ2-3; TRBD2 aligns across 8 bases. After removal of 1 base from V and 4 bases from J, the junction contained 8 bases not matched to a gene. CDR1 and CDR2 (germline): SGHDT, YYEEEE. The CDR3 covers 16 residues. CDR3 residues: CASSLFGGGYADTQYF. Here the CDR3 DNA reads TGTGCCAGCAGCTTGTTCGGCGGGGGGTACGCAGATACGCAGTATTTT.

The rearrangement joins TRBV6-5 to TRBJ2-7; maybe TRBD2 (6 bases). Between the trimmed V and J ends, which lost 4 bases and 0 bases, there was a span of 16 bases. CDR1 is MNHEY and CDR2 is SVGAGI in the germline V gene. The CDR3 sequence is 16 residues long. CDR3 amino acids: CASSSPAAGSSYEQYF. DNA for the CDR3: TGTGCCAGCAGTTCACCGGCAGCGGGCAGCTCCTACGAGCAGTACTTC.

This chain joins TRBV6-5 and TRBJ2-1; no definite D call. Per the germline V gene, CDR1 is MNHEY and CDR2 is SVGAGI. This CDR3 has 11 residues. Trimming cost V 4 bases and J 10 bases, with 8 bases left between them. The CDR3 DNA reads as TGTGCCAGCAGTTCCACGGTAGAGCAGTTCTTC. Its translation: CASSSTVEQFF.

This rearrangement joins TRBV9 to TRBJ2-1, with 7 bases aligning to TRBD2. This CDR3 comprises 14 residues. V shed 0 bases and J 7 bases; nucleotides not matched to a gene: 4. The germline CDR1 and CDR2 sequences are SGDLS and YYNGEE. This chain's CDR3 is CASSVEAGLNEQFF. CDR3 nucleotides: TGTGCCAGCAGCGTAGAAGCGGGGCTAAATGAGCAGTTCTTC.